A selection of T cell receptor beta chains follows, all from one sample in a study of blood T cell repertoires in COVID-19. Clones were sequenced by immunoSEQ multiplex PCR, and TCRdb holds only the in-frame ones, with some missing. Counted here are around 46,000 clones, approximately 87% occurring once; the ten biggest clones make up about 2%. Sample: peripheral blood. The receptors stem from a woman at least 80 years old with COVID-19, enrolled during active disease. CDR3s include the opening cysteine and the closing phenylalanine or tryptophan. Each record gives: J gene, clone size, D gene, V gene, CDR3 DNA, CDR3 protein. The D gene is left open where the match is weak. Not every row has a clone size; where given, it reads once, few, many or a size class.

J: TRBJ1-2
size: .
D: .
V: TRBV18
DNA: TGTGCCAGCTCACACGACAGCGCTGCTAACTATGGCTACACCTTC
CDR3: CASSHDSAANYGYTF

J: TRBJ1-4
size: .
D: .
V: TRBV19
DNA: TGTGCCAGTAGTCCCCCTCCGACTCTTAATGAAAAACTGTTTTTT
CDR3: CASSPPPTLNEKLFF

J: TRBJ1-2
size: .
D: .
V: TRBV29-1
DNA: TGCAGCGTTTTAGAGGTTAACTATGGCTACACCTTC
CDR3: CSVLEVNYGYTF

J: TRBJ2-1
size: once
D: .
V: TRBV9
DNA: TGTGCCAGCAGCGTTGCCGGACTACCTAACAATGAGCAGTTCTTC
CDR3: CASSVAGLPNNEQFF

J: TRBJ1-2
size: .
D: .
V: TRBV20-1
DNA: TGCAGTGCTAGTCGTAGGGGACATTGGAGCTACACCTTC
CDR3: CSASRRGHWSYTF

J: TRBJ1-3
size: .
D: .
V: TRBV7-9
DNA: TGTGCCAGCAGCCCCCTCGGGTCCCTTGGAAACACCATATATTTT
CDR3: CASSPLGSLGNTIYF

J: TRBJ2-7
size: .
D: TRBD1
V: TRBV7-2
DNA: TGTGCCAGCAGCGTCGACAGGGGAGCCTACGAGCAGTACTTC
CDR3: CASSVDRGAYEQYF

J: TRBJ2-7
size: few
D: .
V: TRBV7-8
DNA: TGTGCCAGCAGCACCCGGTGGTCCTACGAGCAGTACTTC
CDR3: CASSTRWSYEQYF

J: TRBJ2-3
size: .
D: TRBD2
V: TRBV7-9
DNA: TGTGCCAGCAGCACCCCGGGACTAGCGGAAGATACGCAGTATTTT
CDR3: CASSTPGLAEDTQYF

J: TRBJ2-1
size: .
D: TRBD2
V: TRBV2
DNA: TGTGCCAGCAACCGACTAGCGGGGGGAGGTGAGCAGTTCTTC
CDR3: CASNRLAGGGEQFF

J: TRBJ2-5
size: .
D: .
V: TRBV7-7
DNA: TGTGCTAGCAGCTTAGTGGGGGGAGCGGGAGAGACCCAGTACTTC
CDR3: CASSLVGGAGETQYF

J: TRBJ1-5
size: .
D: .
V: TRBV30
DNA: TGTGCCTGGAACAAACAGGGTGTCGGTCAGCCCCAGCATTTT
CDR3: CAWNKQGVGQPQHF

J: TRBJ2-4
size: .
D: TRBD1
V: TRBV20-1
DNA: TGCAGTGCTAGTCCCGGGACAGGGTTTCAGTACTTC
CDR3: CSASPGTGFQYF

J: TRBJ1-1
size: .
D: .
V: TRBV28
DNA: TGTGCCAGCAGGTCCCTAATGAACACTGAAGCTTTCTTT
CDR3: CASRSLMNTEAFF

J: TRBJ2-7
size: .
D: .
V: TRBV6-6
DNA: TGTGCCAGCAAATGGCTAGCTGCCGAGCAGTACTTC
CDR3: CASKWLAAEQYF

J: TRBJ1-3
size: .
D: .
V: TRBV5-1
DNA: TGCGCCAGCAGCTTTGCAGGGACTGGAAACACCATATATTTT
CDR3: CASSFAGTGNTIYF

J: TRBJ2-3
size: few
D: TRBD1
V: TRBV5-1
DNA: TGCGCCAGCAGCACAGGACAGGGGTCTTATACGCAGTATTTT
CDR3: CASSTGQGSYTQYF

J: TRBJ2-3
size: .
D: TRBD1
V: TRBV6-4
DNA: TGTGCCAGCAGAGCAGGGGGAACAGATACGCAGTATTTT
CDR3: CASRAGGTDTQYF

J: TRBJ1-5
size: .
D: .
V: TRBV6-4
DNA: TGTGCCAGCAGTGAACAGGTCAATCAGCCCCAGCATTTT
CDR3: CASSEQVNQPQHF